This passage covers 29 T cell receptor beta chains from one sample sequenced in a study of OX40 agonist ivuxolimab in advanced cancers. TCRdb keeps only in-frame clones here, not all; method: immunoSEQ multiplex PCR. Of around 86,000 clones listed, around 93% are singletons. The sample was CD4+ or CD8+ T cells sorted from blood, taken in a trial of the OX40 agonist ivuxolimab. All receptors derive from an adult with an advanced solid tumor such as melanoma, head and neck, liver or kidney cancer.

The genes are TRBV2 and TRBJ2-7; 7 bases align to TRBD2. This CDR3 has 11 residues. Trimming removed 7 bases from V and 3 bases from J; junction bases left unmatched: 0. Germline V gene sequence: CDR1 SNHLY, CDR2 FYNNEI. CDR3 nucleotides: TGTGCCAGCACGGGGGGCTACGAGCAGTACTTC. It translates to CASTGGYEQYF.

The chain couples TRBV27 to TRBJ2-7, with 7 bases fitting TRBD2. After removal of 3 bases from V and 0 bases from J, the junction contained 5 bases not matched to a gene. The CDR3 has 15 amino acids. CDR1 and CDR2 from the germline V gene are MNHEY and SMNVEV (reference sequence). Here the CDR3 reads CASSLFGGSSYEQYF. Written as DNA, the CDR3 is TGTGCCAGCAGTTTGTTTGGCGGGAGCTCCTACGAGCAGTACTTC.

The V and J genes are TRBV5-4 and TRBJ2-5; 12 bases line up with TRBD2. The J segment lost 5 bases and the V segment lost 1 base, leaving 6 bases of the junction unmatched. Germline CDR1 SGHNT, CDR2 YYREEE (reference sequence). The CDR3 loop spans 16 amino acids. CDR3 protein: CASSLMASGRGETQYF. In nucleotides, the CDR3 is TGTGCCAGCAGCTTGATGGCTAGCGGGAGGGGTGAGACCCAGTACTTC.

This chain links TRBV4-1 with TRBJ1-2, with a weak D call TRBD1 (6 bases). V dropped 0 bases and J dropped 5 bases, with 13 bases sitting between them. The CDR3 is made up of 15 amino acids. Germline CDR1 MGHRA, CDR2 YSYEKL. The CDR3 nucleotides read TGCGCCAGCAGCCAAGAATCGGACAGAGGGTATGGCTACACCTTC. Protein product: CASSQESDRGYGYTF.

V and J are TRBV19 and TRBJ1-1, with a tentative D call TRBD1 (5 bases). Looked up from germline, CDR1 is LNHDA and CDR2 is SQIVND (reference sequence). The CDR3 is 13 residues long. V was shortened by 3 bases and J by 5 bases, with 10 bases between the two germline ends. The DNA for the CDR3 is TGTGCCAGTAGTATCGGGACGGGGACTGAAGCTTTCTTT. It is translated as CASSIGTGTEAFF.

This clone was seen just once. J is TRBJ2-1 and V is TRBV15, with no clear D. CDR3 length: 15 residues. Germline CDR1 LNHNV, CDR2 YYDKDF (reference sequence). V lost 0 bases to trimming and J lost 7 bases, with 13 bases between them. CDR3: CATSREADLGNEQFF. CDR3 DNA sequence: TGTGCCACCAGCAGAGAGGCTGACCTTGGGAATGAGCAGTTCTTC.

CDR3 sequence reads: CASSPGTGPGYGYTF. CDR3 nucleotide sequence: TGTGCCAGCAGCCCGGGGACAGGCCCCGGTTATGGCTACACCTTC. This chain joins TRBV14 and TRBJ1-2, with TRBD1 matching over 8 bases. This CDR3 contains 15 residues. The germline V gene has CDR1 SGHDN and CDR2 FVKESK. After removal of 4 bases from V and 5 bases from J, the junction contained 9 bases not matched to a gene.

The rearrangement links TRBV13 to TRBJ2-3; D might be TRBD1 or TRBD2, each matching 5 bases. The germline V gene encodes CDR1 PRHDT and CDR2 FYEKMQ (reference sequence). This CDR3 has 17 amino acids. Trimming shortened V by 4 bases and J by 0 bases, and 17 bases separated the two germline ends. CDR3 protein: CASSWGDSGPSTDTQYF. The CDR3 nucleotides are TGTGCCAGCAGCTGGGGAGACAGCGGCCCTAGCACAGATACGCAGTATTTT.

The J gene is TRBJ2-1, the V gene TRBV11-3, with unresolved D. The CDR3 totals 12 residues. The germline gives CDR1 SGHNT, CDR2 YENEEA. V lost 2 bases, J lost 5 bases, and 4 bases lay in between. CDR3 coding DNA: TGTGCCAGCAGCTTAAGGAACAATGAGCAGTTCTTC. It encodes CASSLRNNEQFF.

The V gene is TRBV29-1, the J gene TRBJ2-7; no clear D gene. This CDR3 has 12 residues. CDR1 is SQVTM and CDR2 is ANQGSEA in the germline V gene. With 5 bases removed from V and 3 bases from J, the gap between germline ends came to 11 bases. CDR3 protein: CSVKVGLYEQYF. The CDR3 nucleotides read TGCAGCGTTAAGGTCGGGCTCTACGAGCAGTACTTC.

CDR3 in amino acids: CASRDGTNTEAFF. The CDR3 region has the DNA TGTGCCAGCAGGGACGGGACTAACACTGAAGCTTTCTTT. This chain connects TRBV9 to TRBJ1-1; maybe TRBD1 (5 bases). CDR3 length: 13 residues. Per the germline V gene, CDR1 is SGDLS and CDR2 is YYNGEE. The germline V and J ends were trimmed by 5 bases and 2 bases, with 10 bases remaining between them.

The chain uses TRBV27 and TRBJ2-7; D perhaps matches TRBD1 (6 bases). In germline, CDR1 is MNHEY, CDR2 SMNVEV (reference sequence). The CDR3 runs to 14 residues. Trimming shortened V by 1 base and J by 5 bases, and 12 bases separated the two germline ends. CDR3 sequence (DNA): TGTGCCAGCAGTTTATTCGCAGGGGTCCACGAGCAGTACTTC. Translating it yields CASSLFAGVHEQYF.

The rearrangement joins TRBV19 to TRBJ1-5; D unclear. The V gene's germline CDR1 is LNHDA and CDR2 SQIVND (reference sequence). The V and J ends lost 10 bases and 1 base respectively, with 11 bases between them. The CDR3 spans 13 residues. The CDR3 is CATQRGSNQPQHF. CDR3 bases: TGTGCCACCCAGAGAGGGAGCAATCAGCCCCAGCATTTT.

This clone has only one observation. The J gene is TRBJ2-7, the V gene TRBV5-1; 7 bases agree with TRBD1. V trimming: 0 bases; J trimming: 5 bases; junction bases outside the gene matches: 5. There are 14 residues in the CDR3. Germline CDR1 is SGHRS and CDR2 is YFSETQ. CDR3 nucleotides: TGCGCCAGCAGCTTGGGACAGGGTGAAGACGAGCAGTACTTC. Protein product: CASSLGQGEDEQYF. The full variable domain, completed using reference TRBV5-1 and TRBJ2-7, is KAGVTQTPRYLIKTRGQQVTLSCSPISGHRSVSWYQQTPGQGLQFLFEYFSETQRNKGNFPGRFSGRQFSNSRSEMNVSTLELGDSALYLCASSLGQGEDEQYFGPGTRLTVT.

The rearrangement links TRBV28 to TRBJ2-1, with 10 bases identical to TRBD1. V lost 11 bases to trimming and J lost 2 bases; unmatched junction nucleotides: 18. CDR1 and CDR2 from the germline V gene are MDHEN and SYDVKM. The CDR3 extends over 18 amino acids. Written as DNA, the CDR3 is TGTGCCGTACTATCGGGACAGGGGTGGGTAGAAACCTACAATGAGCAGTTCTTC. Translated: CAVLSGQGWVETYNEQFF.

The V and J genes are TRBV6-5 and TRBJ1-1; tentative D call: TRBD1 (6 bases). CDR1 is MNHEY, CDR2 SVGAGI, per germline. The ends were cut back, 4 bases at V and 6 bases at J, with 12 bases in the middle. There are 13 residues in the CDR3. CDR3 sequence (DNA): TGTGCCAGCAGTTGGCCAGGGGTCGCTGAAGCTTTCTTT. Translated: CASSWPGVAEAFF.

This rearrangement joins TRBV7-9 to TRBJ2-1, with 8 bases lining up with TRBD2. This CDR3 has 16 amino acids. Per germline, CDR1 SEHNR and CDR2 FQNEAQ (reference sequence). Germline trimming cut 5 bases from V and 2 bases from J; bases unmatched to any gene: 8. CDR3 DNA: TGTGCCAGCAGCCCTTGGCCGCGGGAGGCCTACAATGAGCAGTTCTTC. Encoded protein: CASSPWPREAYNEQFF.

The rearrangement joins TRBV7-2 to TRBJ2-1, with 9 bases identical to TRBD2. The CDR3 loop spans 14 amino acids. The trim removed 5 bases at V and 8 bases at J, leaving 7 bases unmatched. Germline values: CDR1 SGHTA, CDR2 FQGNSA. The CDR3 coding sequence is TGTGCCAGCAGCCCCGCGGGAGGGTTCGATGAGCAGTTCTTC. Its protein is CASSPAGGFDEQFF.

The gene calls are TRBV7-8 and TRBJ2-7, with 8 bases lining up with TRBD2. J was trimmed by 9 bases and V by 5 bases; bases with no gene match: 9. The CDR3 is 13 amino acids. Germline lookup yields CDR1 SGHVS and CDR2 FQNEAQ. In DNA, the CDR3 is TGTGCCAGCAGCCCGGGGGGGGCCCCTGGGCAGTACTTC. It yields the protein CASSPGGAPGQYF.

CDR3 DNA sequence: TGTGCCAGTAGTATTCGGCAGGAATGGCCCTACGAGCAGTACTTC. The encoded protein is CASSIRQEWPYEQYF. The chain recombines TRBV19 with TRBJ2-7, with D unclear. Trimming shortened V by 3 bases and J by 2 bases, and 14 bases separated the two germline ends. Germline values: CDR1 LNHDA, CDR2 SQIVND (reference sequence). CDR3 length: 15 amino acids.

The chain carries TRBV28 and TRBJ1-1; D not resolved. Germline V gene sequence: CDR1 MDHEN, CDR2 SYDVKM. V was cut by 1 base and J by 3 bases, with 9 bases left in between. The CDR3 is 14 residues long. As DNA, the CDR3 is TGTGCCAGCAGTTTATTCTCCAGCCACACTGAAGCTTTCTTT. Encoded protein: CASSLFSSHTEAFF.

This chain connects TRBV7-8 to TRBJ2-1; D is possibly TRBD2 (6 bases). CDR1 is SGHVS, CDR2 FQNEAQ, per germline. V was clipped by 5 bases and J by 8 bases, with 13 bases between them. The CDR3 is made up of 13 amino acids. The CDR3 DNA reads as TGTGCCAGCAGCCGACTAGTAAGCGATGAGCAGTTCTTC. Its protein is CASSRLVSDEQFF.

CDR3 loop: CASSPTGGMYNEQFF. Written as DNA, the CDR3 is TGCGCCAGCAGCCCAACAGGGGGCATGTACAATGAGCAGTTCTTC. V is TRBV4-1 and J is TRBJ2-1, with 9 bases aligning to TRBD1. With 4 bases clipped from V and 4 bases from J, the junction kept 5 bases outside the gene matches. Germline V CDR1 and CDR2: MGHRA, YSYEKL. The CDR3 runs to 15 residues.

The table lists this clone with a count of one. The chain couples TRBV15 to TRBJ2-1, with 12 bases that match TRBD1. Germline CDR1 is LNHNV and CDR2 is YYDKDF (reference sequence). With 3 bases clipped from V and 7 bases from J, the junction kept 4 bases outside the gene matches. CDR3 length: 15 residues. The CDR3 coding sequence is TGTGCCACCAGCAGGGGGACAGGGGGCGGGAATGAGCAGTTCTTC. This sequence encodes CATSRGTGGGNEQFF. Looking up the rest from reference TRBV15 and TRBJ2-1 gives the full variable domain: DAMVIQNPRYQVTQFGKPVTLSCSQTLNHNVMYWYQQKSSQAPKLLFHYYDKDFNNEADTPDNFQSRRPNTSFCFLDIRSPGLGDTAMYLCATSRGTGGGNEQFFGPGTRLTVL.

The chain uses TRBV7-9 and TRBJ2-5; maybe TRBD1 (6 bases). The V gene's germline CDR1 is SEHNR and CDR2 FQNEAQ (reference sequence). This CDR3 is built from 15 residues. Trimming left V 4 bases short and J 6 bases short, with 18 bases between. CDR3 loop: CASSSRDTGIQTQYF. In nucleotides, the CDR3 is TGTGCCAGCAGCTCTCGAGACACAGGGATACAGACCCAGTACTTC.

About this clone: This sample also contains other DNA sequences that code for the same CDR3. The chain recombines TRBV29-1 with TRBJ2-7, with 12 bases identical to TRBD2. J gave up 3 bases and V 6 bases, and 3 bases lay outside the gene matches. The length of the CDR3 is 13 residues. Germline CDR1 reads SQVTM; CDR2 reads ANQGSEA. This CDR3 reads CSVRLAGVYEQYF. CDR3 DNA sequence: TGCAGCGTCCGACTAGCGGGAGTCTACGAGCAGTACTTC.

The V gene is TRBV5-1, the J gene TRBJ2-1; 8 positions match TRBD2. CDR1 SGHRS and CDR2 YFSETQ come from the germline V gene. CDR3 length: 16 residues. V shed 4 bases, J shed 2 bases, and the junction held 8 bases outside the gene matches. The DNA for the CDR3 is TGCGCCAGCAGCCCTATTCCGGGACTAGCCTACAATGAGCAGTTCTTC. Encoded protein: CASSPIPGLAYNEQFF. Filled out from reference TRBV5-1 and TRBJ2-1, the complete variable domain reads KAGVTQTPRYLIKTRGQQVTLSCSPISGHRSVSWYQQTPGQGLQFLFEYFSETQRNKGNFPGRFSGRQFSNSRSEMNVSTLELGDSALYLCASSPIPGLAYNEQFFGPGTRLTVL.

J is TRBJ2-5 and V is TRBV5-1; 10 bases are a match to TRBD1. Germline trimming cut 0 bases from V and 5 bases from J; bases unmatched to any gene: 10. Germline CDR1 SGHRS, CDR2 YFSETQ. The CDR3 contains 17 residues. Written as DNA, the CDR3 is TGCGCCAGCAGCTTGGGGACAGGGGGACTTTTGCGGGAGACCCAGTACTTC. It yields the protein CASSLGTGGLLRETQYF.

The chain uses TRBV15 and TRBJ2-2, with TRBD2 as a possible D gene (6 bases). V lost 1 base to trimming and J lost 8 bases, with 17 bases between them. This CDR3 comprises 16 residues. Germline values: CDR1 LNHNV, CDR2 YYDKDF (reference sequence). The CDR3 coding sequence is TGTGCCACCAGCAGAGGCCCGGGAGACGATACTGGGGAGCTGTTTTTT. Translation: CATSRGPGDDTGELFF. Full variable domain (outside the CDR3, taken from reference TRBV15 and TRBJ2-2): DAMVIQNPRYQVTQFGKPVTLSCSQTLNHNVMYWYQQKSSQAPKLLFHYYDKDFNNEADTPDNFQSRRPNTSFCFLDIRSPGLGDTAMYLCATSRGPGDDTGELFFGEGSRLTVL.